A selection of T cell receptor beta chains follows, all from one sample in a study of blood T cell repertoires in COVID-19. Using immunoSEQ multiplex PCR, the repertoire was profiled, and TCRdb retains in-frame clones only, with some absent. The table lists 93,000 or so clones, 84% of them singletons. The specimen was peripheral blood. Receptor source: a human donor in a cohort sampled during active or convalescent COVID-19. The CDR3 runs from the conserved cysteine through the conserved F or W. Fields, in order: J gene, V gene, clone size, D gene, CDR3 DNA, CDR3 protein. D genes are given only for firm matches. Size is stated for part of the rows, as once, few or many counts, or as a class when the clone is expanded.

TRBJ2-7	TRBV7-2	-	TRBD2	TGTGCCAGCAGCTTAGGCGGGGGGGCTTACGAGCAGTACTTC	CASSLGGGAYEQYF
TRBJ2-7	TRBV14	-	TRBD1	TGTGCCAGCAGCCGCGGGACAGGTGGCTACGAGCAGTACTTC	CASSRGTGGYEQYF
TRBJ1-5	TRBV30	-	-	TGTGCCTGGAGTACACAGCATCAGCCCCAGCATTTT	CAWSTQHQPQHF
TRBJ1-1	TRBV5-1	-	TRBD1	TGCGCCAGCAGCTCGCCGGGTCAGGGGGCCACTGAAGCTTTCTTT	CASSSPGQGATEAFF
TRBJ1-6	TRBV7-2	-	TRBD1	TGTGCCAGCAGCTTAGCGACAGGGTCTGTGGATTCACCCCTCCACTTT	CASSLATGSVDSPLHF
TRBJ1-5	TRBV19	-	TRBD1	TGTGCCAGTAGTAGTTTGGGGGACAGGGGAGGGAATCAGCCCCAGCATTTT	CASSSLGDRGGNQPQHF
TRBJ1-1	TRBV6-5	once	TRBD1	TGTGCCAGCAGTTACCATCCACAGGGGATGAACACTGAAGCTTTCTTT	CASSYHPQGMNTEAFF
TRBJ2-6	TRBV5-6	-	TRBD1	TGTGCCAGCAGCAAGGACAGGGGGCTAAAAGGGGCCAACGTCCTGACTTTC	CASSKDRGLKGANVLTF
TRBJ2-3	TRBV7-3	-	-	TGTGCCAGCAGCTCCCTCGGGGGAGGCACAGATACGCAGTATTTT	CASSSLGGGTDTQYF
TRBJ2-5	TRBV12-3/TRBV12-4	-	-	TGTGCCAGCAGCCACCCACGGGAGACCCAGTACTTC	CASSHPRETQYF
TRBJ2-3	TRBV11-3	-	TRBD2	TGTGCCAGCAGCCCGCGAGCGGGGGCTCTCGGGGATACGCAGTATTTT	CASSPRAGALGDTQYF
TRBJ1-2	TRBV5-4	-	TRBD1	TGTGCCAGCAGCTTGTTGTGGGACAGGGCCTATGGCTACACCTTC	CASSLLWDRAYGYTF
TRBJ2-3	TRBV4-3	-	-	TGCGCCAGCAGCCAAGATCCCAGGACAGATACGCAGTATTTT	CASSQDPRTDTQYF
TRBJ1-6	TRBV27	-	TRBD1	TGTGCCAGCACCCCCCGCCCAATCCGGGACAGTAATTCACCCCTCCACTTT	CASTPRPIRDSNSPLHF
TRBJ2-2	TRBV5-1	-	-	TGCGCCAGCAGCTTAGGAGGGCCCGGTACCGGGGAGCTGTTTTTT	CASSLGGPGTGELFF
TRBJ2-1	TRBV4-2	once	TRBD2	TGTGCCAGCAGCCAAGGGGGACTAGCGGCCTACAATGAGCAGTTCTTC	CASSQGGLAAYNEQFF
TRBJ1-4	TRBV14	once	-	TGTGCCAGCAGCCAAACCAAAAGGAGGGGCCATGAAAAACTGTTTTTT	CASSQTKRRGHEKLFF
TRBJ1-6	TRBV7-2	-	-	TGTGCCAGCAGCCCGTGGACAGACTCCTATAATTCACCCCTCCACTTT	CASSPWTDSYNSPLHF
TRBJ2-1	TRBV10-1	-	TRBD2	TGCGCCAGCAGTGAGTCGAGGCGGGGGGGCCGAGAAGAGCAGTTCTTC	CASSESRRGGREEQFF
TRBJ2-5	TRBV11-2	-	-	TGTGCCAGCAGCTTACCACAAGGGGGGACCCAGTACTTC	CASSLPQGGTQYF
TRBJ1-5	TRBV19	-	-	TGTGCCAGTAGTTTTGGGGGGGATCAGCCCCAGCATTTT	CASSFGGDQPQHF
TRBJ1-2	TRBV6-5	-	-	TGTGCCAGCAGTCGACAGGCGCAGGGAGATTATGGTTACACCTTC	CASSRQAQGDYGYTF
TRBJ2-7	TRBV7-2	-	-	TGTGCCAGCAGCCCGACAGGTTTACTTAATTACTACGAGCAGTACTTC	CASSPTGLLNYYEQYF
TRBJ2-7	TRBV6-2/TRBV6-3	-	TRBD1	TGTGCCAGCAGTTACACGAGACAGGGGGCTTTTTACGAGCAGTACTTC	CASSYTRQGAFYEQYF
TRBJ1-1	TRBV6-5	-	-	TGTGCCAGCAGGATGGGAGGGGCAGGTGAAGCTTTCTTT	CASRMGGAGEAFF
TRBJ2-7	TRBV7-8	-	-	TGTGCCAGCAGTCGCCGACAGGACTACGAGCAGTACTTC	CASSRRQDYEQYF
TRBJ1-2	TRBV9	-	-	TGTGCCAGCAGCGTAGGGGCGGCTCGGGGTGGCAATGGCTACACCTTC	CASSVGAARGGNGYTF
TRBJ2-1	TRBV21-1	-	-	TGTGCCAGCAGCAAACTGACAGACAGGTTTGAGCAGTTCTTC	CASSKLTDRFEQFF
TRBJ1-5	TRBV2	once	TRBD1	TGTGCCAGCAGTAAGGGGGCGCAAGGGAATCAGCCCCAGCATTTT	CASSKGAQGNQPQHF
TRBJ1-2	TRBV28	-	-	TGTGCCAGCAGTTTAGGCGGAGCTAACTATGGCTACACCTTC	CASSLGGANYGYTF
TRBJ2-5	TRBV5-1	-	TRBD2	TGCGCCAGCAGCTTCGGAGCGGGGCCGCAAGAGACCCAGTACTTC	CASSFGAGPQETQYF
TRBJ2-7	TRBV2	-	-	TGTGCCAGCAGTCTCCCCCGGGGAAGGGCGTGGAACGAGCAGTACTTC	CASSLPRGRAWNEQYF
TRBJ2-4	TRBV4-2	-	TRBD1	TGTGCCAGCAGCCAATCGGGACAGCCAAACATTCAGTACTTC	CASSQSGQPNIQYF
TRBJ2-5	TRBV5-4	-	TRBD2	TGTGCCAGCAGCCTTCAAGGACTAGCGGAAGAGACCCAGTACTTC	CASSLQGLAEETQYF
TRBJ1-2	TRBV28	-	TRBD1	TGTGCCAGCAGTCCGACAGGGGGCGCGAGCTATGGCTACACCTTC	CASSPTGGASYGYTF
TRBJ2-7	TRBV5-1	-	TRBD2	TGCGCCAGCAGCTTCGGCTCGGGGGGGACCTACGAGCAGTACTTC	CASSFGSGGTYEQYF
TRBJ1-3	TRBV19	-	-	TGTGCCAGTAGTAACTTCAGGAACTCTGGAAACACCATATATTTT	CASSNFRNSGNTIYF
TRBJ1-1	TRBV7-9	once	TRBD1	TGTGCCAGCAGCTGGACAGGTAGCACTGAAGCTTTCTTT	CASSWTGSTEAFF
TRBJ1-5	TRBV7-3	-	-	TGTGCCAGCAGCTTACACGGGGGACCAGATCAGCCCCAGCATTTT	CASSLHGGPDQPQHF
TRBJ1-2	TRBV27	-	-	TGTGCCAGCAGTCCTTATCCCTGGACAGACCACTATGGCTACACCTTC	CASSPYPWTDHYGYTF
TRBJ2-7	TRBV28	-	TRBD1	TGTGCCAGCAGTTTGGCTCTCGGGACAGGGTCGTACGAGCAGTACTTC	CASSLALGTGSYEQYF
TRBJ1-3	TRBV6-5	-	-	TGTGCCAGCAGTCGACAGAGCTCTGGAAACACCATATATTTT	CASSRQSSGNTIYF
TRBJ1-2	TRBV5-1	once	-	TGCGCCAGCAGCTATGACAGTTTCGGCTACACCTTC	CASSYDSFGYTF
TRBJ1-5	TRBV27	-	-	TGTGCCAGCAGTTCCCGCGGGGGGGGAACGAGGAATCAGCCCCAGCATTTT	CASSSRGGGTRNQPQHF
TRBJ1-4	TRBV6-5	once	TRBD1	TGTGCCAGCCAACTGACAGGGGGGTTTGAAAAACTGTTTTTT	CASQLTGGFEKLFF
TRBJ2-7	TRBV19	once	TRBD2	TGTGCCAGTAGAACACAAGCGGGAACCTCCTACGAGCAGTACTTC	CASRTQAGTSYEQYF
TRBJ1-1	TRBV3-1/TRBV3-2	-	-	TGTGCCAGCAGCCAAGACAGGGGATGGGGGAACACTGAAGCTTTCTTT	CASSQDRGWGNTEAFF
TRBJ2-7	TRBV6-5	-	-	TGTGCCAGCACACGGACAGCAGACTCCTACGAGCAGTACTTC	CASTRTADSYEQYF
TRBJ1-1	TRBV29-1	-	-	TGCAGCGTTGTGGGAACTCAGGGGTACACTGAAGCTTTCTTT	CSVVGTQGYTEAFF
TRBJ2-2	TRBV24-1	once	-	TGTGCCACCAGTGACCCCGCCGGGGGGCCGAACACCGGGGAGCTGTTTTTT	CATSDPAGGPNTGELFF
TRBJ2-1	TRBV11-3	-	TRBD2	TGTGCCAGCAGCTTAGAACCCTCAATTTCTAGCGGGGGGGCCATGAATGAGCAGTTCTTC	CASSLEPSISSGGAMNEQFF
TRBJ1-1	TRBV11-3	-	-	TGTGCCAGCAGCCAGGGGTATTACACTGAAGCTTTCTTT	CASSQGYYTEAFF
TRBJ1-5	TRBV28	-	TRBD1	TGTGCCAGCGGGCCGGGACAGGGGAATCAGCCCCAGCATTTT	CASGPGQGNQPQHF
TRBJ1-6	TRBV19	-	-	TGTGCCAGTAGTACCGCAACAGGGAATTCACCCCTCCACTTT	CASSTATGNSPLHF
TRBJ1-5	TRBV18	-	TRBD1	TGTGCCAGCTCAAGCACAGGGGGCAACCAGCCCCAGCATTTT	CASSSTGGNQPQHF